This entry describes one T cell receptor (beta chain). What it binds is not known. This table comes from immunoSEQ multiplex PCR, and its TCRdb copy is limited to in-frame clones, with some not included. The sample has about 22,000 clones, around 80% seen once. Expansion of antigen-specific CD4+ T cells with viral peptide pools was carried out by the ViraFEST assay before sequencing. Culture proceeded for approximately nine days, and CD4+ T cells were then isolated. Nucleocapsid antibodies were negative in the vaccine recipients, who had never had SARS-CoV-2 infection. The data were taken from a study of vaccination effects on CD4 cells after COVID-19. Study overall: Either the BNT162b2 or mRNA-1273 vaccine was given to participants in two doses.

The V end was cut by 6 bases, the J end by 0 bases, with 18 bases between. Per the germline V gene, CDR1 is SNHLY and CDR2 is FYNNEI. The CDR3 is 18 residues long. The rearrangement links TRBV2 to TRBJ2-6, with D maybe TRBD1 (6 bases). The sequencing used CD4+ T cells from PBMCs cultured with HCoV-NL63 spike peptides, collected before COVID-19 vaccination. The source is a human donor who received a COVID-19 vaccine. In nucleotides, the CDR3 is TGTGCCAGCAGATACGAACAGGGTACCATCTCTGGGGCCAACGTCCTGACTTTC. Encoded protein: CASRYEQGTISGANVLTF.